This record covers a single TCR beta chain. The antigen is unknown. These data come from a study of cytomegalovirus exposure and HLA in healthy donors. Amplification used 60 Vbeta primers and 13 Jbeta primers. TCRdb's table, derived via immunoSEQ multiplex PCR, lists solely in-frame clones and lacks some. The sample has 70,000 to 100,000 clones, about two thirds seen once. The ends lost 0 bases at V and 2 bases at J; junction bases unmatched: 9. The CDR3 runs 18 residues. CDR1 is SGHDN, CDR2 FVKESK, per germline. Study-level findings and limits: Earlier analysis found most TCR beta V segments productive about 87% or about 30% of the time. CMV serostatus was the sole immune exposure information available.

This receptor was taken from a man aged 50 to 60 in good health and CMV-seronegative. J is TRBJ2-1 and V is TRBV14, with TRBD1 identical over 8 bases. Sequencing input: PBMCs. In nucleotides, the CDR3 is TGTGCCAGCAGCCAAGAGGGGTGGAGGGACAGGCCCTACAATGAGCAGTTCTTC. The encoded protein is CASSQEGWRDRPYNEQFF.